The clone carrying this TCR beta chain was observed once. The target antigen is unknown. The sample is drawn from a study of long-term antiretroviral therapy in people with HIV. Across the study: The 2015 recommendation for immediate ART came about a decade after the earliest samples.

Germline CDR1 and CDR2: SGDLS and YYNGEE. The CDR3 is 21 amino acids. Unmatched junction bases numbered 19, after V lost 4 bases and J lost 0 bases. Every participant gave one or more pre-ART and two or more post-ART PBMC samples. Version v3.0 of the immunoSEQ assay was performed at survey level. Clones were read by immunoSEQ multiplex PCR, and TCRdb kept only the in-frame ones, dropping some. This table has roughly 28,000 clones, about 89% appearing once. Findings of the study overall: Diversity rose after ART but stayed below transplant donor controls. Missing from the dataset were any data on ART adherence, viral resistance or therapy changes.

This rearrangement joins TRBV9 to TRBJ2-3; 11 positions agree with TRBD2. This receptor was obtained from a man younger than 30 with HIV. Specimen: unsorted PBMCs, collected 3.1 years after starting antiretroviral therapy. The CDR3 loop reads CASSNPGETSGREHSTDTQYF. The CDR3 DNA reads as TGTGCCAGCAGCAACCCCGGGGAAACTAGCGGGAGAGAACATAGCACAGATACGCAGTATTTT.